This T cell receptor (beta chain) was captured in a study of identical twins. Study-level findings and limits: In cord blood, abundant beta clonotypes had fewer insertions; memory showed no trend. Weaker excess twin sharing was seen among beta out-of-frame sequences. Models underestimated out-of-frame TCR alpha sharing in monozygotic twins.

CDR1 is DFQATT and CDR2 is SNEGSKA in the germline V gene (reference sequence). The junction had 7 bases not matched to a gene; V was cut back by 5 bases and J by 2 bases. CDR3 length equals 14 residues. A universal primer site was incorporated via template switching, and the cDNA contained unique molecular identifiers. TCRdb recomputed calls from the 5' RACE reads with MiXCR, one row per CDR3 protein. The repertoire holds some 1,600,000 distinct CDR3 sequences, with around 33% as singletons. Remarks on this clonotype: Its antigen remains unknown.

Material for sequencing was cord blood. The chain is built from TRBV20-1 and TRBJ2-3, with 7 bases identical to TRBD2. The sequence was collected from a newborn girl in good health. The DNA for the CDR3 is TGCAGTGCTCCAGGGCGGGGGAACACAGATACGCAGTATTTT. It yields the protein CSAPGRGNTDTQYF.